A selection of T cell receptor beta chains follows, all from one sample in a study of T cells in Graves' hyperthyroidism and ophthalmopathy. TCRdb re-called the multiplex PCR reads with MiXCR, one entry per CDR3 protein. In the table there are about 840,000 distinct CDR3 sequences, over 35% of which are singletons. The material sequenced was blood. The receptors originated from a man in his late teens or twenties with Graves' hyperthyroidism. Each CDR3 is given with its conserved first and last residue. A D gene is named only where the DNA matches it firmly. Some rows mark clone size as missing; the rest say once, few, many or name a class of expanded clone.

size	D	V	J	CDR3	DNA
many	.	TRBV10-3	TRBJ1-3	CAITPERASGNTIYF	TGTGCCATCACCCCGGAAAGGGCCTCTGGAAACACCATATATTTT
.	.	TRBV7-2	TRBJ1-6	CASSSSGADNSPLHF	TGTGCCAGCAGCTCGTCGGGGGCAGATAATTCACCCCTCCACTTT
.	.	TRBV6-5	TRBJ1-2	CASSPNRGVSFGYTF	TGTGCCAGCAGCCCTAACCGGGGTGTTTCTTTTGGCTACACCTTC
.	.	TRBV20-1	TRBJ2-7	CSARIRTSGEQYF	TGCAGTGCTAGAATTCGGACCTCCGGCGAGCAGTACTTC
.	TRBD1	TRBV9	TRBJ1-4	CASSAQGAGHEKLFF	TGTGCCAGCAGCGCGCAGGGGGCGGGTCATGAAAAACTGTTTTTT
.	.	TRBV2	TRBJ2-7	CASSEGGAAAYEQYF	TGTGCCAGCAGTGAAGGCGGGGCAGCCGCCTACGAGCAGTACTTC
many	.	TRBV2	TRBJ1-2	CASSPGTYGGYTF	TGTGCCAGCAGCCCCGGGACATACGGTGGCTACACCTTC
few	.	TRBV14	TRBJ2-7	CASSQVRGYEQYF	TGTGCCAGCAGCCAAGTCAGGGGCTACGAGCAGTACTTC
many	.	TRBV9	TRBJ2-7	CASSQPQGAGRRGEQYF	TGTGCCAGCAGCCAACCCCAGGGAGCAGGGCGCAGGGGCGAGCAGTACTTC
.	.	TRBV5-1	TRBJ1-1	CASSFGHGMNTEAFF	TGCGCCAGCAGCTTCGGGCACGGCATGAACACTGAAGCTTTCTTT